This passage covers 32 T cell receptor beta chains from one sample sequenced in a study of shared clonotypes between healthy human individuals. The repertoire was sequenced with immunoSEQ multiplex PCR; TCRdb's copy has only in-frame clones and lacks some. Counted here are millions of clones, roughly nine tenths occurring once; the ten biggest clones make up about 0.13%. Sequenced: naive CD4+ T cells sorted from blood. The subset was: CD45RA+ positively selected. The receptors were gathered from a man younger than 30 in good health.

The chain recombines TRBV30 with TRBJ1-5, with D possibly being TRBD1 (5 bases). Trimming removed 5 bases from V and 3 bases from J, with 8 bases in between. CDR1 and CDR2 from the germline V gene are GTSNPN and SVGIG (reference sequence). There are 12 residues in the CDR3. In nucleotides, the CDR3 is TGTGCCTGGCAGGGTTTCAATCAGCCCCAGCATTTT. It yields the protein CAWQGFNQPQHF.

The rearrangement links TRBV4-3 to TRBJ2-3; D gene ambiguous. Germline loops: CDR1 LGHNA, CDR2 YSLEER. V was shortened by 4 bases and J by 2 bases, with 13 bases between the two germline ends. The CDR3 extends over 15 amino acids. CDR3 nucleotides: TGCGCCAGCAGCCTAAGTGGTATCCTCACAGATACGCAGTATTTT. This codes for CASSLSGILTDTQYF.

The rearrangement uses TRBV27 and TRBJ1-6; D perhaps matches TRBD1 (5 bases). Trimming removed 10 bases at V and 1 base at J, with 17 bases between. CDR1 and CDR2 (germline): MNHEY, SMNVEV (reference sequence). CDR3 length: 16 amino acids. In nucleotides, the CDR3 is TGTGCCACGGGGATTACAGGCGGGTCCTATAATTCACCCCTCCACTTT. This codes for CATGITGGSYNSPLHF.

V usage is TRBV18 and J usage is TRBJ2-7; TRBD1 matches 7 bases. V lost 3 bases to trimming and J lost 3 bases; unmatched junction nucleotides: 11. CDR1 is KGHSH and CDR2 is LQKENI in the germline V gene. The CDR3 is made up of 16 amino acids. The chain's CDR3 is CASSPPMTGYDYEQYF. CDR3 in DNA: TGTGCCAGCTCACCCCCTATGACAGGGTACGACTACGAGCAGTACTTC.

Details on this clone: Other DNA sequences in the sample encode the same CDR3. The CDR3 DNA is TGTGCCAGCAGCGTGGACAGGGGAGGCGAAAAACTGTTTTTT. Translating it yields CASSVDRGGEKLFF. This chain links TRBV9 with TRBJ1-4; TRBD1 agrees at 9 bases. The V gene end was trimmed by 2 bases and the J gene end by 8 bases; junction bases not matched to a gene: 4. The CDR3 is 14 residues long. Germline V CDR1 and CDR2: SGDLS, YYNGEE.

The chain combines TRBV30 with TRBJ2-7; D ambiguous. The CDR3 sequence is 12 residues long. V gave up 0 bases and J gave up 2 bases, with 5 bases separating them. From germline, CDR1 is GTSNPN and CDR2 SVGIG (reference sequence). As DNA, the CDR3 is TGTGCCTGGAGTGTAATGCCCTACGAGCAGTACTTC. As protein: CAWSVMPYEQYF.

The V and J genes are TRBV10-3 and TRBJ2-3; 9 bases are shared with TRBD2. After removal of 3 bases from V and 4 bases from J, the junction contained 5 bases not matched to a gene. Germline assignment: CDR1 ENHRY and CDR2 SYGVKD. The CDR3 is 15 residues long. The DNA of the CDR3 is TGTGCCATCAGTGAAAGGACTAGCGCCCCAGATACGCAGTATTTT. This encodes CAISERTSAPDTQYF.

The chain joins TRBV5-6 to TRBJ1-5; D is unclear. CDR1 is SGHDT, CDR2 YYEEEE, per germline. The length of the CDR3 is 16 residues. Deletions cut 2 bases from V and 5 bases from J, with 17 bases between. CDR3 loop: CASSFWQGIGYQPQHF. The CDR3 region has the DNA TGTGCCAGCAGCTTTTGGCAAGGGATCGGATATCAGCCCCAGCATTTT. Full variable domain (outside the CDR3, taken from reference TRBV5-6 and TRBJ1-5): DAGVTQSPTHLIKTRGQQVTLRCSPKSGHDTVSWYQQALGQGPQFIFQYYEEEERQRGNFPDRFSGHQFPNYSSELNVNALLLGDSALYLCASSFWQGIGYQPQHFGDGTRLSIL.

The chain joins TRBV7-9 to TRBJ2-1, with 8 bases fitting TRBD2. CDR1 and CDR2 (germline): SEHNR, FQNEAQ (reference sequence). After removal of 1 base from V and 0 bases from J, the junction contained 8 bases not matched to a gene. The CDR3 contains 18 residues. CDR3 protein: CASSLGNGGGSSYNEQFF. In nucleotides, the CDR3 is TGTGCCAGCAGCTTAGGGAACGGCGGGGGGAGCTCCTACAATGAGCAGTTCTTC.

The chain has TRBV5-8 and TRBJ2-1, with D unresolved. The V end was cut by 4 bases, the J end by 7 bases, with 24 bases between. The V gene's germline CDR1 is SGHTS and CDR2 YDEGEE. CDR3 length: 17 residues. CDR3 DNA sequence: TGTGCCAGCAGCCTTAATGGGCCTAGGGCCCCTCGGAATGAGCAGTTCTTC. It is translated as CASSLNGPRAPRNEQFF.

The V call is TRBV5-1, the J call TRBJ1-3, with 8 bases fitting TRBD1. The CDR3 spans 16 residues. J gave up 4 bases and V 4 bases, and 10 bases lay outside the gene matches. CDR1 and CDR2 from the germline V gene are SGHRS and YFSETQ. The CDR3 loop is CASSGGQGASGNTIYF. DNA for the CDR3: TGCGCCAGCAGCGGGGGCCAGGGGGCGTCCGGAAACACCATATATTTT.

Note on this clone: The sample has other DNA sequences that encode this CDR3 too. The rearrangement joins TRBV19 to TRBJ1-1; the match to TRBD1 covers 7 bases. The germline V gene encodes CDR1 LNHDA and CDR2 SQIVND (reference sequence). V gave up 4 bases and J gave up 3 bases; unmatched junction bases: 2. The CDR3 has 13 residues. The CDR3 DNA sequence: TGTGCCAGTAGTAAAGACAGGGACACTGAAGCTTTCTTT. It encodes CASSKDRDTEAFF.

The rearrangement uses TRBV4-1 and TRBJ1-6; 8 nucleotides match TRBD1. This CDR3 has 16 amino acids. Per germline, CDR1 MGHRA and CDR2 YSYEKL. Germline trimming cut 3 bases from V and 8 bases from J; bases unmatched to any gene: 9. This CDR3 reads CASSQIDRGGYSPLHF. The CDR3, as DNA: TGCGCCAGCAGCCAGATAGACAGGGGAGGATATTCACCCCTCCACTTT.

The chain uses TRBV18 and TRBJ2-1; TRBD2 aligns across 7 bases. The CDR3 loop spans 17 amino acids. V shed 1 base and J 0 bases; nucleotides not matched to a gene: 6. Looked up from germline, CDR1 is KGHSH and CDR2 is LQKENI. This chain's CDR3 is CASSPLIAGSSYNEQFF. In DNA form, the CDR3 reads TGTGCCAGCTCACCACTCATAGCGGGTAGCTCCTACAATGAGCAGTTCTTC.

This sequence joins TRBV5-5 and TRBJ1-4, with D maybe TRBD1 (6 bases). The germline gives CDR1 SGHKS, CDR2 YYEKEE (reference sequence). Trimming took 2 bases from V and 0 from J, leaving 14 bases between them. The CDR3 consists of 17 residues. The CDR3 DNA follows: TGTGCCAGCAGCTTTTGGACAGCCCAAGCAACTAATGAAAAACTGTTTTTT. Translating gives CASSFWTAQATNEKLFF.

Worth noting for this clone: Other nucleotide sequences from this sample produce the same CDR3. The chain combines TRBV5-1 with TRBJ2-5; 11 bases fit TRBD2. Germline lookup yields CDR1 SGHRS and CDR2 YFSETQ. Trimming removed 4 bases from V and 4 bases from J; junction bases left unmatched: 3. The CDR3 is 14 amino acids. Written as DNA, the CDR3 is TGCGCCAGCAGCCTAGCGGGAGGAAGAGAGACCCAGTACTTC. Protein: CASSLAGGRETQYF.

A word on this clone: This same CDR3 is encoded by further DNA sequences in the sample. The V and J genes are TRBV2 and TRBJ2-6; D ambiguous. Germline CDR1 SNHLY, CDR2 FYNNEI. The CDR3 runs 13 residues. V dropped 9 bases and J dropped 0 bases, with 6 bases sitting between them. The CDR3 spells CASRRSGANVLTF. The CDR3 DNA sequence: TGTGCCAGTCGTCGCTCTGGGGCCAACGTCCTGACTTTC.

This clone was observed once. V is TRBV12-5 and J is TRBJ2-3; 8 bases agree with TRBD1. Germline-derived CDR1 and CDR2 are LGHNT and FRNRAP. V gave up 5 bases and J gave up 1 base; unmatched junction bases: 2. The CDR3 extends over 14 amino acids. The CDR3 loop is CASGQGQGTDTQYF. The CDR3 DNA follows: TGTGCTAGTGGTCAGGGACAGGGCACAGATACGCAGTATTTT.

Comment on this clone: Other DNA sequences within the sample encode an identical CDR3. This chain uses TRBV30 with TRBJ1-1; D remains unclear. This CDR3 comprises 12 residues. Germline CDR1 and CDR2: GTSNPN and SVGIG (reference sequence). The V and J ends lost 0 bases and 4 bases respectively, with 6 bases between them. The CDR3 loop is CAWSVVRTEAFF. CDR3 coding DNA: TGTGCCTGGAGTGTGGTTCGCACTGAAGCTTTCTTT. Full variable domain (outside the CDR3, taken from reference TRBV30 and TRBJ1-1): SQTIHQWPATLVQPVGSPLSLECTVEGTSNPNLYWYRQAAGRGLQLLFYSVGIGQISSEVPQNLSASRPQDRQFILSSKKLLLSDSGFYLCAWSVVRTEAFFGQGTRLTVV.

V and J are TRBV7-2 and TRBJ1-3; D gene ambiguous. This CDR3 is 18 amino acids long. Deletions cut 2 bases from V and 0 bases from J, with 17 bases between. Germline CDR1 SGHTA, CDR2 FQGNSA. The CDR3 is CASSLRLMQASSGNTIYF. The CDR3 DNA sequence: TGTGCCAGCAGCTTACGGTTAATGCAGGCGAGCTCTGGAAACACCATATATTTT. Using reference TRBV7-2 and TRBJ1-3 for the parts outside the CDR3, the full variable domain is GAGVSQSPSNKVTEKGKDVELRCDPISGHTALYWYRQSLGQGLEFLIYFQGNSAPDKSGLPSDRFSAERTGGSVSTLTIQRTQQEDSAVYLCASSLRLMQASSGNTIYFGEGSWLTVV.

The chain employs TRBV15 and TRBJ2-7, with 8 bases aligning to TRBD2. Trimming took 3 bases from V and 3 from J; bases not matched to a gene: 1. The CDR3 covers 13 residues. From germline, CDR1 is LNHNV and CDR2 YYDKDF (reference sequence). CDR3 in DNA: TGTGCCACCAGCAGGGGACTAGTCTACGAGCAGTACTTC. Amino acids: CATSRGLVYEQYF. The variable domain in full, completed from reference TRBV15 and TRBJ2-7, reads DAMVIQNPRYQVTQFGKPVTLSCSQTLNHNVMYWYQQKSSQAPKLLFHYYDKDFNNEADTPDNFQSRRPNTSFCFLDIRSPGLGDTAMYLCATSRGLVYEQYFGPGTRLTVT.

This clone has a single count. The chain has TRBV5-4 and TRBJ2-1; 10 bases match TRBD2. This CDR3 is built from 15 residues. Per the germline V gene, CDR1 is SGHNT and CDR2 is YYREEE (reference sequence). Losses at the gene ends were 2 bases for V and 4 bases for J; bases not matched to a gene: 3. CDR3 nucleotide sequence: TGTGCCAGCAGCTTCTGGACTAGCGGATACAATGAGCAGTTCTTC. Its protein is CASSFWTSGYNEQFF.

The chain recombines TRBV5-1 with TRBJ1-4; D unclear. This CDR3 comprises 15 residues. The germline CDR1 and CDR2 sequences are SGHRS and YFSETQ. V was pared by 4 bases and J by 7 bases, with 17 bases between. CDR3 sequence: CASSRDGSTSEKLFF. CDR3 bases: TGCGCCAGCAGCCGTGACGGCTCTACAAGTGAAAAACTGTTTTTT.

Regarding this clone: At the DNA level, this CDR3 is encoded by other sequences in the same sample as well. The CDR3 loop reads CASTGGGSPLHF. DNA of the CDR3: TGTGCCAGTACGGGGGGAGGCTCACCCCTCCACTTT. The V and J genes are TRBV19 and TRBJ1-6; the D gene is possibly TRBD1 (5 bases). The germline V gene has CDR1 LNHDA and CDR2 SQIVND (reference sequence). V was cut by 7 bases and J by 10 bases, with 11 bases left in between. CDR3 length: 12 residues.

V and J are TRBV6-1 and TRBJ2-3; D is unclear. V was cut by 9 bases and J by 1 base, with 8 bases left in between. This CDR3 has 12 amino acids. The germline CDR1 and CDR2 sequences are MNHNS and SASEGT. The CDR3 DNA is TGTGCCAGTAATGAGCGCACAGATACGCAGTATTTT. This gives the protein CASNERTDTQYF.

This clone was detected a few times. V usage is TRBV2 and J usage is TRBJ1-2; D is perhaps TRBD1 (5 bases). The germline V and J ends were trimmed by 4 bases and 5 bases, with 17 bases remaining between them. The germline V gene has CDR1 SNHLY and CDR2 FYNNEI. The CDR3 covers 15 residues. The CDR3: CASSVVEGKGYGYTF. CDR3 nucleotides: TGTGCCAGCAGTGTTGTTGAGGGGAAGGGATATGGCTACACCTTC.

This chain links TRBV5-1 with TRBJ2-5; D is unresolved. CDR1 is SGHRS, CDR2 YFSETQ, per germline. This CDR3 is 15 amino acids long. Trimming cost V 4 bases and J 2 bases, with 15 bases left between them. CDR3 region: CASSPQAEIQETQYF. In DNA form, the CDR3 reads TGCGCCAGCAGCCCCCAGGCTGAGATTCAAGAGACCCAGTACTTC.

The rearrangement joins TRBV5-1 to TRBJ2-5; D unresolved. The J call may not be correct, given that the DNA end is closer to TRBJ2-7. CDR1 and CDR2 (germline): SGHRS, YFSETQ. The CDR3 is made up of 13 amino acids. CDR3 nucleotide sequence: TGCGCCAGCAGCTTGTCCGCGTCCTACGAGCAGTACTTC. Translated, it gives CASSLSASYEQYF.

The CDR3, as DNA: TGTGCCAGCTCACCCTTGCCAGGGGTCGCTGAAGCTTTCTTT. Translated, it gives CASSPLPGVAEAFF. The chain uses TRBV18 and TRBJ1-1, with D perhaps TRBD1 (6 bases). Trimming removed 3 bases from V and 6 bases from J, with 14 bases in between. The germline V gene encodes CDR1 KGHSH and CDR2 LQKENI. This CDR3 is built from 14 residues.

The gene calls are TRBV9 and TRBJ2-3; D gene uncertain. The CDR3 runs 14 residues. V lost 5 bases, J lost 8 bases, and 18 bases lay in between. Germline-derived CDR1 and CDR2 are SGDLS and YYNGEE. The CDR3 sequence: CASRGGPREGTQYF. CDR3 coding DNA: TGTGCCAGCAGGGGCGGCCCCCGCGAAGGTACGCAGTATTTT.

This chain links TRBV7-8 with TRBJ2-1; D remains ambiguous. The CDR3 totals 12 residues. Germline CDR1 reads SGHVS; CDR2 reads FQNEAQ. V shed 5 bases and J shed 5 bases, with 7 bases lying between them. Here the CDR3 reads CASSPQNNEQFF. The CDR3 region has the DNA TGTGCCAGCAGCCCGCAGAACAATGAGCAGTTCTTC.

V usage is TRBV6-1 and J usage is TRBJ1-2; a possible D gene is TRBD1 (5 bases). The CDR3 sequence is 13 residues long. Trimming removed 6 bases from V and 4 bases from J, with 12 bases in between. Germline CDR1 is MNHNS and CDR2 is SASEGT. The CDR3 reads CASSPQGSYGYTF. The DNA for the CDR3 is TGTGCCAGCAGCCCTCAGGGTTCCTATGGCTACACCTTC.